One and the same sample provided the 30 T cell receptor beta chains below, sequenced in a study of control samples from healthy donors and cancer patients. The protocol was immunoSEQ multiplex PCR, while the TCRdb copy is restricted to in-frame clones and leaves out a portion. Of roughly 95,000 clones listed, about 90% were seen once; the top ten hold roughly an eighth. Specimen: blood. All receptors derive from a man in his thirties or forties in good health.

The CDR3 nucleotides read TGTGCCATCAGTGAGTCCGTGGCTGAGCCCCAGCATTTT. Its protein product is CAISESVAEPQHF. V is TRBV10-3 and J is TRBJ1-5, with D uncertain. This CDR3 is 13 amino acids long. Germline V gene sequence: CDR1 ENHRY, CDR2 SYGVKD. Trimming took off 0 bases at V and 8 bases at J, with 8 bases between the two ends.

This clone was counted a single time. The chain carries TRBV5-1 and TRBJ2-7; D is unresolved. Per germline, CDR1 SGHRS and CDR2 YFSETQ. The V and J ends lost 0 bases and 4 bases respectively, with 8 bases between them. This CDR3 comprises 13 residues. The CDR3 coding sequence is TGCGCCAGCAGCTTGGCCCCCCAGTACGAGCAGTACTTC. This gives the protein CASSLAPQYEQYF.

This clone was detected only once. The gene calls are TRBV28 and TRBJ1-5, with 8 bases identical to TRBD1. The CDR3 runs 14 residues. Per the germline V gene, CDR1 is MDHEN and CDR2 is SYDVKM. Trimming took 4 bases from V and 5 from J; bases not matched to a gene: 4. As DNA, the CDR3 is TGTGCCAGCAGTTCTACAGGGGGTGATCAGCCCCAGCATTTT. Translation: CASSSTGGDQPQHF.

This CDR3 is CASSQVIDGETQYF. Here the CDR3 DNA reads TGCGCCAGCAGCCAAGTGATTGATGGGGAGACCCAGTACTTC. This rearrangement joins TRBV4-3 to TRBJ2-5; D gene uncertain. This CDR3 is built from 14 residues. Trimming stripped 1 base from V and 5 bases from J, with 11 bases between. Looked up from germline, CDR1 is LGHNA and CDR2 is YSLEER.

The chain combines TRBV28 with TRBJ2-1; D gene unclear. Germline V gene lookup returns CDR1 MDHEN and CDR2 SYDVKM. V lost 3 bases, J lost 1 base, and 10 bases lay in between. The CDR3 has 15 residues. In DNA form, the CDR3 reads TGTGCCAGCAGTTTTCCCTCGGGTTCCTACAATGAGCAGTTCTTC. Translation gives CASSFPSGSYNEQFF.

This chain uses TRBV7-9 with TRBJ1-2; D perhaps matches TRBD1 (5 bases). Germline V gives CDR1 SEHNR, CDR2 FQNEAQ (reference sequence). The ends were cut back, 3 bases at V and 5 bases at J, with 10 bases in the middle. This CDR3 comprises 13 residues. Written as DNA, the CDR3 is TGTGCCAGCAGCTTGATGGGGACGTATGGCTACACCTTC. The encoded protein is CASSLMGTYGYTF.

The chain joins TRBV5-1 to TRBJ1-1; a weak D match, TRBD1 (6 bases). The CDR3 totals 15 residues. Germline V gene lookup returns CDR1 SGHRS and CDR2 YFSETQ. The V end lost 4 bases, the J end lost 4 bases, and 17 bases lay between the germline ends. CDR3 nucleotide sequence: TGCGCCAGCAGCCCGGACAGTCCTCTATCCACTGAAGCTTTCTTT. This sequence encodes CASSPDSPLSTEAFF.

The chain uses TRBV19 and TRBJ2-5, with D uncertain. The ends were cut back, 2 bases at V and 4 bases at J, with 8 bases in the middle. Per germline, CDR1 LNHDA and CDR2 SQIVND (reference sequence). This CDR3 spans 13 amino acids. Here the CDR3 reads CASSIRSRETQYF. As DNA, the CDR3 is TGTGCCAGTAGTATACGGTCTCGAGAGACCCAGTACTTC.

This clone was observed a single time. The V gene is TRBV2, the J gene TRBJ1-2; TRBD1 matches 10 bases. Per the germline V gene, CDR1 is SNHLY and CDR2 is FYNNEI. The CDR3 has 16 amino acids. The V segment lost 6 bases and the J segment 0 bases; nucleotides outside the gene matches: 7. CDR3 loop: CASRQKGTGANYGYTF. Here the CDR3 DNA reads TGTGCCAGCAGACAAAAAGGGACAGGGGCTAACTATGGCTACACCTTC.

The chain links TRBV28 to TRBJ2-7; D is possibly TRBD2 (5 bases). Germline CDR1 reads MDHEN; CDR2 reads SYDVKM. The CDR3 runs to 14 residues. V dropped 10 bases and J dropped 6 bases, with 22 bases sitting between them. In nucleotides, the CDR3 is TGTGCCACCGCCAAGGCGGAGGTCCGCTCCGAGCAGTACTTC. Translating it yields CATAKAEVRSEQYF.

CDR3 DNA sequence: TGTGCCAGCAGCTTGCGGAGCGTTAGCGGGGAGCTGTTTTTT. It encodes CASSLRSVSGELFF. The V gene is TRBV5-6, the J gene TRBJ2-2; the D is unclear. The V end lost 1 base, the J end lost 7 bases, and 11 bases lay between the germline ends. This CDR3 spans 14 amino acids. Germline V CDR1 and CDR2: SGHDT, YYEEEE. Using reference TRBV5-6 and TRBJ2-2 for the parts outside the CDR3, the full variable domain is DAGVTQSPTHLIKTRGQQVTLRCSPKSGHDTVSWYQQALGQGPQFIFQYYEEEERQRGNFPDRFSGHQFPNYSSELNVNALLLGDSALYLCASSLRSVSGELFFGEGSRLTVL.

The chain carries TRBV7-3 and TRBJ2-1; tentative D call: TRBD2 (6 bases). Germline lookup yields CDR1 SGHTA and CDR2 FQGTGA. This CDR3 is built from 15 residues. Trimming left V 3 bases short and J 0 bases short, with 9 bases between. CDR3 sequence: CASSFGGNSYNEQFF. The CDR3 bases are TGTGCCAGCAGCTTTGGAGGGAACTCCTACAATGAGCAGTTCTTC.

The chain employs TRBV27 and TRBJ1-5; D is unresolved. Germline V lookup: CDR1 MNHEY, CDR2 SMNVEV (reference sequence). The CDR3 sequence is 13 residues long. Trimming pared 2 bases from V and 5 bases from J, leaving 7 bases between. This chain's CDR3 is CASSLIRDQPQHF. CDR3 bases: TGTGCCAGCAGTTTAATAAGGGATCAGCCCCAGCATTTT.

The rearrangement uses TRBV5-1 and TRBJ2-7; D is perhaps TRBD1 (5 bases). The CDR3 totals 14 residues. Germline values: CDR1 SGHRS, CDR2 YFSETQ. The V and J ends lost 0 bases and 4 bases respectively, with 11 bases between them. The CDR3 DNA reads TGCGCCAGCAGCTTGGTGGGCAGGGAATACGAGCAGTACTTC. Its protein product is CASSLVGREYEQYF.

The chain employs TRBV5-6 and TRBJ2-5; possibly TRBD2 for D (6 bases). Between the trimmed V and J ends, which lost 6 bases and 0 bases, there was a span of 21 bases. The germline CDR1 and CDR2 sequences are SGHDT and YYEEEE. This CDR3 has 17 amino acids. CDR3 sequence: CASTLIGSSGHQETQYF. For the CDR3, the DNA is TGTGCCAGCACTCTCATAGGGTCCAGCGGGCACCAAGAGACCCAGTACTTC.

The chain employs TRBV7-2 and TRBJ2-2; 8 bases are a match to TRBD1. CDR3 size: 16 residues. V dropped 1 base and J dropped 1; count of bases not matched to a gene: 2. Germline V gene lookup returns CDR1 SGHTA and CDR2 FQGNSA. As DNA, the CDR3 is TGTGCCAGCAGCTTAGTTGGGACAGGGAACACCGGGGAGCTGTTTTTT. Its protein is CASSLVGTGNTGELFF.

The CDR3 protein is CASSPRLSEGTDTQYF. CDR3 sequence (DNA): TGTGCCAGCAGTCCCCGACTGTCGGAAGGCACAGATACGCAGTATTTT. J is TRBJ2-3 and V is TRBV27; D remains unclear. Germline V CDR1 and CDR2: MNHEY, SMNVEV (reference sequence). With 5 bases removed from V and 1 base from J, the gap between germline ends came to 16 bases. The CDR3 totals 16 residues.

The chain carries TRBV6-5 and TRBJ2-1, with D uncertain. This CDR3 contains 13 residues. CDR1 MNHEY and CDR2 SVGAGI come from the germline V gene. V gave up 4 bases and J gave up 10 bases, with 14 bases separating them. The CDR3 loop is CASSSRRTWEQFF. DNA for the CDR3: TGTGCCAGCAGTTCCCGGCGGACCTGGGAGCAGTTCTTC.

The J gene is TRBJ2-6, the V gene TRBV4-1, with 10 bases that match TRBD1. Germline V gene sequence: CDR1 MGHRA, CDR2 YSYEKL. The CDR3 is 19 residues long. V gave up 4 bases and J gave up 1 base; unmatched junction bases: 10. CDR3 nucleotide sequence: TGCGCCAGCAGCCCGCACCGGGACAGGGGTTCTTCTGGGGCCAACGTCCTGACTTTC. Translating it yields CASSPHRDRGSSGANVLTF.

V and J are TRBV15 and TRBJ1-4; D uncertain. V lost 5 bases, J lost 0 bases, and 4 bases lay in between. CDR1 and CDR2 from the germline V gene are LNHNV and YYDKDF (reference sequence). This CDR3 spans 13 amino acids. CDR3 in amino acids: CATSPATNEKLFF. The CDR3 DNA follows: TGTGCCACCAGCCCCGCAACTAATGAAAAACTGTTTTTT.

J is TRBJ2-5 and V is TRBV7-9; 8 bases line up with TRBD1. CDR3 length equals 15 residues. J gave up 1 base and V 3 bases, and 4 bases lay outside the gene matches. Per germline, CDR1 SEHNR and CDR2 FQNEAQ (reference sequence). The CDR3 nucleotides read TGTGCCAGCAGCTTTGGGACAGGTCTCCAAGAGACCCAGTACTTC. Translation: CASSFGTGLQETQYF.

The V gene is TRBV6-5, the J gene TRBJ1-5, with TRBD1 identical over 9 bases. CDR1 is MNHEY, CDR2 SVGAGI, per germline. The CDR3 loop spans 16 amino acids. The trim removed 4 bases at V and 2 bases at J, leaving 6 bases unmatched. This chain's CDR3 is CASSSQGAVRNQPQHF. The CDR3 region has the DNA TGTGCCAGCAGTTCACAGGGGGCCGTTCGCAATCAGCCCCAGCATTTT.

This clone appeared once. The chain joins TRBV7-3 to TRBJ2-1, with 8 positions matching TRBD2. CDR1 SGHTA and CDR2 FQGTGA come from the germline V gene. There are 16 residues in the CDR3. V shed 4 bases, J shed 6 bases, and the junction held 11 bases outside the gene matches. The CDR3 sequence is CASSWEGTRDFNEQFF. The CDR3 bases are TGTGCCAGCAGCTGGGAGGGGACTAGAGATTTCAATGAGCAGTTCTTC. Full variable domain (rest looked up from reference TRBV7-3 and TRBJ2-1): GAGVSQTPSNKVTEKGKYVELRCDPISGHTALYWYRQSLGQGPEFLIYFQGTGAADDSGLPNDRFFAVRPEGSVSTLKIQRTERGDSAVYLCASSWEGTRDFNEQFFGPGTRLTVL.

This chain uses TRBV9 with TRBJ2-3; TRBD2 matches 8 bases. CDR1 and CDR2 from the germline V gene are SGDLS and YYNGEE. The V segment lost 3 bases and the J segment 6 bases; nucleotides outside the gene matches: 18. The CDR3 spans 18 residues. CDR3 residues: CASSARGSRGRYLDTQYF. CDR3 sequence (DNA): TGTGCCAGCAGCGCCAGAGGGTCTCGCGGGAGGTACTTGGATACGCAGTATTTT.

The chain carries TRBV7-3 and TRBJ2-2; possibly TRBD2 for D (6 bases). The CDR3 is 16 residues long. CDR1 and CDR2 from the germline V gene are SGHTA and FQGTGA. Trimming cost V 5 bases and J 7 bases, with 20 bases left between them. CDR3 in amino acids: CASSPRRAAGNGELFF. The CDR3 DNA sequence: TGTGCCAGCAGCCCAAGGAGAGCTGCGGGAAACGGGGAGCTGTTTTTT.

The chain has TRBV7-4 and TRBJ1-1; D gene ambiguous. The germline gives CDR1 SGHVT, CDR2 SQSDAQ. This CDR3 is 15 amino acids long. As DNA, the CDR3 is TGTCTTCGCCCCGCGGACGGAGTTGTAGAAACTGAAGCTTTCTTT. It is translated as CLRPADGVVETEAFF.

This clone was picked up one time. A read error may produce the germline difference seen at one junction end. This chain joins TRBV28 and TRBJ2-7; TRBD2 matches 7 bases. The CDR3 has 13 amino acids. CDR1 is MDHEN and CDR2 is SYDVKM in the germline V gene. CDR3 coding DNA: TGTGCCAGCAGTTTATTCCGTAGGGACGGCGGGAGTTTC. This codes for CASSLFRRDGGSF.

The chain couples TRBV5-4 to TRBJ2-7; D unresolved. V lost 4 bases and J lost 0, with 5 bases in between. Per germline, CDR1 SGHNT and CDR2 YYREEE (reference sequence). This CDR3 is built from 12 residues. The chain's CDR3 is CASSPSSYEQYF. The CDR3 DNA reads as TGTGCCAGCAGCCCCTCCTCCTACGAGCAGTACTTC.

The CDR3 region is CASSLVSDSRLFF. The DNA of the CDR3 is TGTGCCAGCAGCTTAGTATCGGACAGCCGGCTGTTTTTT. The rearrangement uses TRBV7-2 and TRBJ1-4; possibly TRBD1 for D (6 bases). Germline V gene lookup returns CDR1 SGHTA and CDR2 FQGNSA. The V end lost 1 base, the J end lost 14 bases, and 14 bases lay between the germline ends. The CDR3 runs to 13 residues. Together with reference TRBV7-2 and TRBJ1-4, the CDR3 gives the full variable domain: GAGVSQSPSNKVTEKGKDVELRCDPISGHTALYWYRQSLGQGLEFLIYFQGNSAPDKSGLPSDRFSAERTGGSVSTLTIQRTQQEDSAVYLCASSLVSDSRLFFGSGTQLSVL.

The chain links TRBV7-9 to TRBJ1-4; TRBD1 might be the D (6 bases). V dropped 2 bases and J dropped 7 bases, with 11 bases sitting between them. CDR1 and CDR2 (germline): SEHNR, FQNEAQ (reference sequence). CDR3 length equals 14 residues. CDR3 nucleotide sequence: TGTGCCAGCAGCTTACAGGGGAGTGGTGAAAAACTGTTTTTT. This translates into CASSLQGSGEKLFF.